The 4 T cell receptor beta chains below were found in one sample sequenced in a study of metastatic and nonmetastatic thyroid tumors. Thyroid surgery had not been preceded by any treatment in any patient. TCRdb recomputed clones from the PCR reads via MiXCR. The table lists some 54,000 clones, around a sixth of them singletons. The sample was blood. The receptor set was obtained from a female donor with papillary thyroid cancer or a benign thyroid nodule (not recorded which). Some clones in this sample may be carry-over from other donors' samples.

Ten or more counts support this clone. The chain joins TRBV5-1 to TRBJ2-5; 12 nucleotides align to TRBD2. Germline trimming cut 0 bases from V and 2 bases from J; bases unmatched to any gene: 14. This CDR3 region has 20 residues. The germline gives CDR1 SGHRS, CDR2 YFSETQ. The CDR3, as DNA: TGCGCCAGCAGCTTGGACTCATTCCTAGCGGGAGGGCCCCCTCAAGAGACCCAGTACTTC. Translated, it gives CASSLDSFLAGGPPQETQYF.

This clone was counted at least ten times. J is TRBJ2-7 and V is TRBV7-8, with D possibly matching TRBD2 (5 bases). The CDR3 sequence is 13 residues long. The germline V gene has CDR1 SGHVS and CDR2 FQNEAQ. Trimming stripped 5 bases from V and 4 bases from J, with 12 bases between. The DNA of the CDR3 is TGTGCCAGCAGCCCTCGGACTTTTTACGAGCAGTACTTC. Amino acid sequence: CASSPRTFYEQYF.

This clone was detected ten times or more. The rearrangement joins TRBV2 to TRBJ1-1, with 8 bases fitting TRBD1. There are 15 residues in the CDR3. The V gene end was trimmed by 10 bases and the J gene end by 0 bases; junction bases not matched to a gene: 10. Germline V gives CDR1 SNHLY, CDR2 FYNNEI. The CDR3 loop reads CATRRQGIMNTEAFF. CDR3 in DNA: TGTGCCACCAGGAGACAGGGGATCATGAACACTGAAGCTTTCTTT.

Many counts were recorded for this clone. The chain employs TRBV29-1 and TRBJ1-2; a weak D match, TRBD1 (6 bases). The CDR3 contains 13 residues. The V gene lost 4 bases and the J gene lost 2 bases, with 11 bases spanning the gap. Germline V gene sequence: CDR1 SQVTM, CDR2 ANQGSEA. The CDR3 protein is CSVVVQGNYGYTF. The CDR3 DNA follows: TGCAGCGTTGTTGTGCAGGGGAACTATGGCTACACCTTC.